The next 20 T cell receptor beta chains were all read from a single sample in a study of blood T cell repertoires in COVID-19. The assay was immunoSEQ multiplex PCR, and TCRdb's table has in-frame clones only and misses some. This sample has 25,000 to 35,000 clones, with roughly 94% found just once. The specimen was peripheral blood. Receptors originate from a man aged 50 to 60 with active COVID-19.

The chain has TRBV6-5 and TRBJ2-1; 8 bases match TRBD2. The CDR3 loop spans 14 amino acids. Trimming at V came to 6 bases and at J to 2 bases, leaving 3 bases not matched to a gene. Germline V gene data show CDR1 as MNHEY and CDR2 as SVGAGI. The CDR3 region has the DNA TGTGCCAGCAGAGGAGCGGGGGCCTACAATGAGCAGTTCTTC. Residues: CASRGAGAYNEQFF.

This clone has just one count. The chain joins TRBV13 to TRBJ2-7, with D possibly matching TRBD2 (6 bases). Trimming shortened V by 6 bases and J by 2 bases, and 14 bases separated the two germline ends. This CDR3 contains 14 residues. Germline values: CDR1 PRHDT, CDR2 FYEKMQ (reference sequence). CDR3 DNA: TGTGCCAGCAGTCCTCGAGGAGGGCCCTACGAGCAGTACTTC. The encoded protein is CASSPRGGPYEQYF.

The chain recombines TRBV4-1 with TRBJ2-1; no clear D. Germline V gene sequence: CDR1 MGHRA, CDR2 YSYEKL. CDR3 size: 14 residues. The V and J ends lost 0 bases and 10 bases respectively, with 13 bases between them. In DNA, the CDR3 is TGCGCCAGCAGCCAAGACGGCGCCCTCAGGGAGCAGTTCTTC. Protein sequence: CASSQDGALREQFF.

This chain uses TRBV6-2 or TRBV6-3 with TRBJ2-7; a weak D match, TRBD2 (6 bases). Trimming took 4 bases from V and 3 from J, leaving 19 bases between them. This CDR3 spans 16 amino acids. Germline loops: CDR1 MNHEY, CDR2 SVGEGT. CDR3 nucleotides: TGTGCCAGCAGTTCGCGTGGCAGTCAGGGACTCTACGAGCAGTACTTC. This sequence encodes CASSSRGSQGLYEQYF.

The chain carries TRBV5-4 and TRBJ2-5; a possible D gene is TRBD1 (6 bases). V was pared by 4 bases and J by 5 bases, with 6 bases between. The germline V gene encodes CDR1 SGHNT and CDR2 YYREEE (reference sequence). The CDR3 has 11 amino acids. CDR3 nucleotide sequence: TGTGCCAGCAGCCAGGGGGAGACCCAGTACTTC. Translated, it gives CASSQGETQYF.

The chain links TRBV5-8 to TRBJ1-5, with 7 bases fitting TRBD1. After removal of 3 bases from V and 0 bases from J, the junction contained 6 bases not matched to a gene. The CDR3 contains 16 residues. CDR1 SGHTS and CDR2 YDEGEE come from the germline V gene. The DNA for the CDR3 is TGTGCCAGCAGCTCTATGACAGGGTATAGCAATCAGCCCCAGCATTTT. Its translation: CASSSMTGYSNQPQHF.

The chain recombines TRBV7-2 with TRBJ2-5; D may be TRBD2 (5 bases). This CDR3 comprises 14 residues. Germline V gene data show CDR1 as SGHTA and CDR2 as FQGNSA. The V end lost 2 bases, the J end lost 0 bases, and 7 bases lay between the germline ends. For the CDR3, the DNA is TGTGCCAGCAGCTTACGGGGATACCAAGAGACCCAGTACTTC. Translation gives CASSLRGYQETQYF.

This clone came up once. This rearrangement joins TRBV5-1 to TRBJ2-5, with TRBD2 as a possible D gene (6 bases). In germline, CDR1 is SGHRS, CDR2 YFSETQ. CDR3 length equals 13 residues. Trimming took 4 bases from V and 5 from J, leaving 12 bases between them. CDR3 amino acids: CASSEVGGETQYF. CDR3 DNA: TGCGCCAGCAGCGAGGTCGGGGGTGAGACCCAGTACTTC.

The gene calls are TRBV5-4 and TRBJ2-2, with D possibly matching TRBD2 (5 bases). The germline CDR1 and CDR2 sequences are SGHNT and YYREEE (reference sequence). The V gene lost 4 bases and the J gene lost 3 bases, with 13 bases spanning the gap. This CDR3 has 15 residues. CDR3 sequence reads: CASSHLAFDTGELFF. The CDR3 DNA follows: TGTGCCAGCAGCCATCTAGCCTTTGACACCGGGGAGCTGTTTTTT.

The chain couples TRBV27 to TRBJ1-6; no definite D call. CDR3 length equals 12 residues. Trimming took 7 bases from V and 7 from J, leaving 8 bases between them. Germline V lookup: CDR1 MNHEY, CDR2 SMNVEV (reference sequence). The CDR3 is CASKIKNSPLHF. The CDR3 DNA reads TGTGCCAGCAAAATTAAAAATTCACCCCTCCACTTT.

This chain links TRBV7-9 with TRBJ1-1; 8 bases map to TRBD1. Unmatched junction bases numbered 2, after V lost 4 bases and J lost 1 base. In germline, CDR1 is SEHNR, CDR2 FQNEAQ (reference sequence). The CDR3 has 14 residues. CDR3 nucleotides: TGTGCCAGCAGCTCAGGACAGGGGAACACTGAAGCTTTCTTT. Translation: CASSSGQGNTEAFF. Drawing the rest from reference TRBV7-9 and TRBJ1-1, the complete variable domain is DTGVSQNPRHKITKRGQNVTFRCDPISEHNRLYWYRQTLGQGPEFLTYFQNEAQLEKSRLLSDRFSAERPKGSFSTLEIQRTEQGDSAMYLCASSSGQGNTEAFFGQGTRLTVV.

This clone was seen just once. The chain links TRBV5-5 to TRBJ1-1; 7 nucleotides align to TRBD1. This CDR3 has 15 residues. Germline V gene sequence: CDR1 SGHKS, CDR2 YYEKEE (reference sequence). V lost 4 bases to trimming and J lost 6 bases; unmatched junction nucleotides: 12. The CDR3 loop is CASSALTGFAAEAFF. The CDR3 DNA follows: TGTGCCAGCAGCGCCTTGACAGGGTTTGCTGCTGAAGCTTTCTTT.

The CDR3 reads CASSDDSPPEAFF. The CDR3 DNA sequence: TGTGCCAGCAGTGACGACAGTCCCCCTGAAGCTTTCTTT. This sequence joins TRBV6-1 and TRBJ1-1, with a tentative D call TRBD1 (5 bases). Germline CDR1 is MNHNS and CDR2 is SASEGT. The CDR3 extends over 13 amino acids. The ends were cut back, 3 bases at V and 6 bases at J, with 11 bases in the middle.

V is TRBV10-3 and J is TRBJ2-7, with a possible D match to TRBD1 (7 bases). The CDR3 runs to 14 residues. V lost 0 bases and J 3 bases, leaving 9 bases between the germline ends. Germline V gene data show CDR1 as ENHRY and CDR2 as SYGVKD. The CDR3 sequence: CAISESQGGYEQYF. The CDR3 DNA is TGTGCCATCAGTGAGTCTCAGGGGGGCTACGAGCAGTACTTC.

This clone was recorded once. This CDR3 reads CSASRQGNTEAFF. The CDR3 DNA reads TGCAGTGCTAGTCGGCAGGGGAACACTGAAGCTTTCTTT. The genes are TRBV20-1 and TRBJ1-1; the D gene is possibly TRBD1 (5 bases). The CDR3 covers 13 residues. Germline V gene sequence: CDR1 DFQATT, CDR2 SNEGSKA (reference sequence). Trimming removed 3 bases at V and 1 base at J, with 9 bases between.

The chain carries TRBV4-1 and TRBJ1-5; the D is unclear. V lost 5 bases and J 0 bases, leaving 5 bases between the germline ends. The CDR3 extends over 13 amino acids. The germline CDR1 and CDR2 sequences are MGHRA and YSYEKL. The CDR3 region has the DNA TGCGCCAGCAGCGTTAATAGCAATCAGCCCCAGCATTTT. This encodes CASSVNSNQPQHF.

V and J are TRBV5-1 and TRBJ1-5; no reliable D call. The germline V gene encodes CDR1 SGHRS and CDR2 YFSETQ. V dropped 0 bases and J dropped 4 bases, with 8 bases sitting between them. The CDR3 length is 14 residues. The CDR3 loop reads CASSLDSPNQPQHF. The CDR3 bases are TGCGCCAGCAGCTTGGACAGCCCAAATCAGCCCCAGCATTTT.

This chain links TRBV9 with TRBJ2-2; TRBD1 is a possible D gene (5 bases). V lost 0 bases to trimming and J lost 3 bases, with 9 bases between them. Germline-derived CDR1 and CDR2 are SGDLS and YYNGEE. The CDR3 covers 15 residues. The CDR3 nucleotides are TGTGCCAGCAGCGTAGCTGACAGCTACACCGGGGAGCTGTTTTTT. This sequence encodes CASSVADSYTGELFF.

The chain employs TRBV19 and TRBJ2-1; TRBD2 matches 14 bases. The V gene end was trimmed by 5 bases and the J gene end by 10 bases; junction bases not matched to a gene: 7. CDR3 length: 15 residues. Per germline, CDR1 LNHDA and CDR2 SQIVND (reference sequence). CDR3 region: CASSPQGLAGAEQFF. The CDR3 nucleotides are TGTGCCAGTAGTCCCCAGGGACTAGCGGGAGCCGAGCAGTTCTTC. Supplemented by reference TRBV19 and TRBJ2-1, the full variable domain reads DGGITQSPKYLFRKEGQNVTLSCEQNLNHDAMYWYRQDPGQGLRLIYYSQIVNDFQKGDIAEGYSVSREKKESFPLTVTSAQKNPTAFYLCASSPQGLAGAEQFFGPGTRLTVL.

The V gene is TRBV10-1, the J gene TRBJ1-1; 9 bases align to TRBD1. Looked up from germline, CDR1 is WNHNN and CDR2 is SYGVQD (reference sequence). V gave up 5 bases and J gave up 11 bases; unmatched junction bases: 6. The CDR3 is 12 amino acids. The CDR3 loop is CASSQTGGDAFF. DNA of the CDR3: TGCGCCAGCAGTCAAACAGGGGGCGACGCTTTCTTT.